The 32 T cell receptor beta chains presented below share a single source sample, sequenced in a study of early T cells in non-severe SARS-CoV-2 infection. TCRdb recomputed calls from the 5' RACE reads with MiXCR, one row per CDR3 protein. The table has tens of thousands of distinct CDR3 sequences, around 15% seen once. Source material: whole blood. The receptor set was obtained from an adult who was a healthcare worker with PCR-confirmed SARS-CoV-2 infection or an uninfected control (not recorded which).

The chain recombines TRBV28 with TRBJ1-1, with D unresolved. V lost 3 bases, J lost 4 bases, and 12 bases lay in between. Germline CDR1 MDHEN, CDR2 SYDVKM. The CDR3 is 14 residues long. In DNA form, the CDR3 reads TGTGCCAGCAGTTTCCCCGGTGCCAGCACTGAAGCTTTCTTT. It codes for CASSFPGASTEAFF.

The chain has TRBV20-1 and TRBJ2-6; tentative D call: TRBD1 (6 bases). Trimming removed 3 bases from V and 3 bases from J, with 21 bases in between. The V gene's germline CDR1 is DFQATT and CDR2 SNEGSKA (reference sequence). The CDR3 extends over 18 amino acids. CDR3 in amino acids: CSARTAGAIRDGANVLTF. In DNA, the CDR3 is TGCAGTGCTAGGACCGCAGGGGCCATCCGGGATGGGGCCAACGTCCTGACTTTC.

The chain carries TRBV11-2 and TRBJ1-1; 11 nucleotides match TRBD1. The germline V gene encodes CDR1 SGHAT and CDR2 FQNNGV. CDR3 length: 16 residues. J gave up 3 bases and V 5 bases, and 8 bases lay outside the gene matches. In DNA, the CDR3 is TGTGCCAGCAGCCCGCCCGGGACAGGGGGGTACACTGAAGCTTTCTTT. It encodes CASSPPGTGGYTEAFF. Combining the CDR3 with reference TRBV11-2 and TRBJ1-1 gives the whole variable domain EAGVAQSPRYKIIEKRQSVAFWCNPISGHATLYWYQQILGQGPKLLIQFQNNGVVDDSQLPKDRFSAERLKGVDSTLKIQPAKLEDSAVYLCASSPPGTGGYTEAFFGQGTRLTVV.

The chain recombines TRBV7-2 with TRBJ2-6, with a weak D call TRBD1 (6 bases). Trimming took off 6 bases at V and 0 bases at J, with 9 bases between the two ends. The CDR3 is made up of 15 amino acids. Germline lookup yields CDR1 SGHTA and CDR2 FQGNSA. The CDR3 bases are TGTGCCAGCAGGCAGGGGAGCTCTGGGGCCAACGTCCTGACTTTC. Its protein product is CASRQGSSGANVLTF.

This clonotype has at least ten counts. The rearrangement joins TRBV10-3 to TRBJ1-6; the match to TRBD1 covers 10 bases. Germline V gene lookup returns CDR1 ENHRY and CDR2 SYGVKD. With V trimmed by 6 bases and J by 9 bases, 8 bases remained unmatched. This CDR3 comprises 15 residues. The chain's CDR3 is CAIRSDRGEISPLHF. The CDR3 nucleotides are TGTGCCATCAGATCGGACAGGGGGGAAATTTCACCCCTCCACTTT.

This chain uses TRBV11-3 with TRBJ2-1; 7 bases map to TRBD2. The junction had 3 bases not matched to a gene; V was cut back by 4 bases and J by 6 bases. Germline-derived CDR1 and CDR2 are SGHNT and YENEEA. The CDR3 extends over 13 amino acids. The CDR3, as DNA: TGTGCCAGCAGCTCTGGCGGGGGCAATGAGCAGTTCTTC. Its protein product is CASSSGGGNEQFF. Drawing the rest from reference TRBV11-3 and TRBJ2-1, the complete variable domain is EAGVVQSPRYKIIEKKQPVAFWCNPISGHNTLYWYLQNLGQGPELLIRYENEEAVDDSQLPKDRFSAERLKGVDSTLKIQPAELGDSAVYLCASSSGGGNEQFFGPGTRLTVL.

The CDR3 coding sequence is TGTGCCAGCAGCTTAACAGGCGCGGGAGAGACCCAGTACTTC. Protein sequence: CASSLTGAGETQYF. This chain connects TRBV7-3 to TRBJ2-5; the D gene is possibly TRBD2 (5 bases). Germline assignment: CDR1 SGHTA and CDR2 FQGTGA. Trimming removed 0 bases from V and 4 bases from J, with 9 bases in between. This CDR3 contains 14 residues.

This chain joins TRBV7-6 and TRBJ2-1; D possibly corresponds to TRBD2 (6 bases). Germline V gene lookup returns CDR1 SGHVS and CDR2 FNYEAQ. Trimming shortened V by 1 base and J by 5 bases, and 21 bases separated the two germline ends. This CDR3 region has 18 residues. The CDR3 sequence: CASSLVSGILAPNNEQFF. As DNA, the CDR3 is TGTGCCAGCAGCTTAGTGTCGGGGATCCTAGCGCCTAACAATGAGCAGTTCTTC.

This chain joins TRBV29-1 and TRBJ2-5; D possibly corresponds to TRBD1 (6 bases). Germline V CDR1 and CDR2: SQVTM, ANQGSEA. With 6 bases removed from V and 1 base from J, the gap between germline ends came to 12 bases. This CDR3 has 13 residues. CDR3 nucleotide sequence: TGCAGCGTCGCCGGGACAAGCCAAGAGACCCAGTACTTC. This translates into CSVAGTSQETQYF.

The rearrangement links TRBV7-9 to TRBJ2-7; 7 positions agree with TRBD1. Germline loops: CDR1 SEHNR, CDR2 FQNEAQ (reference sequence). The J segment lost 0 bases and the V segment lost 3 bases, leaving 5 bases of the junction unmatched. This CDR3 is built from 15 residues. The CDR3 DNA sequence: TGTGCCAGCAGCTTCAACAGGGGTTCCTCCTACGAGCAGTACGTC. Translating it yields CASSFNRGSSYEQYV.

This CDR3 reads CSARDLRDSEAFF. CDR3 nucleotide sequence: TGCAGTGCTAGAGACCTCCGGGACAGTGAAGCTTTCTTT. The chain is built from TRBV20-1 and TRBJ1-1, with TRBD1 matching over 7 bases. J gave up 7 bases and V 0 bases, and 5 bases lay outside the gene matches. Germline CDR1 DFQATT, CDR2 SNEGSKA (reference sequence). The CDR3 loop spans 13 amino acids.

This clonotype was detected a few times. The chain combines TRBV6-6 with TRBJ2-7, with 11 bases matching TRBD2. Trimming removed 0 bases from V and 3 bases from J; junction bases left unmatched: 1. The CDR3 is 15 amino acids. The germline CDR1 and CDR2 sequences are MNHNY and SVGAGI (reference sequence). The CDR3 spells CASSYSGLAGYEQYV. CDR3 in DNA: TGTGCCAGCAGTTACTCAGGACTAGCGGGCTACGAGCAGTACGTC.

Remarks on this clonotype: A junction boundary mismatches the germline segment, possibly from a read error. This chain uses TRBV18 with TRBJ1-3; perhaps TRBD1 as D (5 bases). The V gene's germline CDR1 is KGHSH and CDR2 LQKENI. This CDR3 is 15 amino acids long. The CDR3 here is CASSTATGSENTIYF. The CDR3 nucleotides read TGTGCCAGCTCTACGGCCACAGGCTCTGAAAACACCATATATTTT.

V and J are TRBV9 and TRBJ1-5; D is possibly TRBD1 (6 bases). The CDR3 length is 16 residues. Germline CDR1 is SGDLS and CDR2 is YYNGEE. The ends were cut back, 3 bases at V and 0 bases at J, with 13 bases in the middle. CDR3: CASSARGGDSNQPQHF. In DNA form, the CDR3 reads TGTGCCAGCAGCGCCAGAGGGGGAGATAGCAATCAGCCCCAGCATTTT.

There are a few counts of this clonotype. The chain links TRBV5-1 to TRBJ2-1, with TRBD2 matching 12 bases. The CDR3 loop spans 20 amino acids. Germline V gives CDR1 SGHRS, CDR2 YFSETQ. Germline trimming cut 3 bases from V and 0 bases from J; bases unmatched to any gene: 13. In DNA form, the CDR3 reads TGCGCCAGCAGCTCGGTTCCCCTAGCGGGGGGGGGAAGCTCCTACAATGAGCAGTTCTTC. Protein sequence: CASSSVPLAGGGSSYNEQFF.

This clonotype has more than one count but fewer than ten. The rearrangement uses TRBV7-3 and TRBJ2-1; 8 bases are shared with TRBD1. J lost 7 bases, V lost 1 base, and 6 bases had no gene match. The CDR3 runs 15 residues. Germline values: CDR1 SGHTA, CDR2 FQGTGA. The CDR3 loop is CASSLIGQGANEQFF. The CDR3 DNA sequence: TGTGCCAGCAGCTTAATTGGTCAGGGGGCGAATGAGCAGTTCTTC.

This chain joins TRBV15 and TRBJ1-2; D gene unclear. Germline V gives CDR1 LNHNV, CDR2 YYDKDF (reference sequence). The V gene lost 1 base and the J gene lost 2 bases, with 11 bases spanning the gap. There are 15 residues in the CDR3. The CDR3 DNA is TGTGCCACCAGCAGAGTACCCCCAGGCAACTATGGCTACACCTTC. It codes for CATSRVPPGNYGYTF. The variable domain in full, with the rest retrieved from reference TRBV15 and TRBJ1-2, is DAMVIQNPRYQVTQFGKPVTLSCSQTLNHNVMYWYQQKSSQAPKLLFHYYDKDFNNEADTPDNFQSRRPNTSFCFLDIRSPGLGDTAMYLCATSRVPPGNYGYTFGSGTRLTVV.

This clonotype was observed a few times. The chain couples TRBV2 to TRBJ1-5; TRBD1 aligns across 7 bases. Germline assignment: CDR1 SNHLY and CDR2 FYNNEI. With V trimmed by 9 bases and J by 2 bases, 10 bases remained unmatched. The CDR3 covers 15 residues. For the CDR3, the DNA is TGTGCCAGGGAACCAGGGGGGCTCGGCAATCAGCCCCAGCATTTT. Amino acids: CAREPGGLGNQPQHF.

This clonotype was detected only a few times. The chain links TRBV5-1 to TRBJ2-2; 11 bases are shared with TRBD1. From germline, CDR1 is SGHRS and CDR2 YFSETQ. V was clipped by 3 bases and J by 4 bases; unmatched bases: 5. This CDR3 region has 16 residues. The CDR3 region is CASSYSGQGGTGELFF. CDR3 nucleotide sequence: TGCGCCAGCAGCTATTCGGGACAGGGGGGCACCGGGGAGCTGTTTTTT. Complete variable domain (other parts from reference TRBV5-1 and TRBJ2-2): KAGVTQTPRYLIKTRGQQVTLSCSPISGHRSVSWYQQTPGQGLQFLFEYFSETQRNKGNFPGRFSGRQFSNSRSEMNVSTLELGDSALYLCASSYSGQGGTGELFFGEGSRLTVL.

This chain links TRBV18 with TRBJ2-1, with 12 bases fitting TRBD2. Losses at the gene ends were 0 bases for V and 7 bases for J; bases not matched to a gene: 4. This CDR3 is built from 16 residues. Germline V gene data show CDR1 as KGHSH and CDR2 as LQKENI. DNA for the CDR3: TGTGCCAGCTCACCACCGCTAGCGGGGGGGCCAAATGAGCAGTTCTTC. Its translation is CASSPPLAGGPNEQFF.

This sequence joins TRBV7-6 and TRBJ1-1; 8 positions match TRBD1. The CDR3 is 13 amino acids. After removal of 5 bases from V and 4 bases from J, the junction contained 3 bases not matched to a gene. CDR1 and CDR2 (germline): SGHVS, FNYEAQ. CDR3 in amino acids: CASSLQGATEAFF. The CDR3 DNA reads TGTGCCAGCAGCCTGCAGGGGGCCACTGAAGCTTTCTTT.

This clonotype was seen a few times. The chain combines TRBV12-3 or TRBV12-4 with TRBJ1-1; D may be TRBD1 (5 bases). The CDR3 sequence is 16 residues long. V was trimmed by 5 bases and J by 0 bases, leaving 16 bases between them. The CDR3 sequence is CASSQGGGKMNTEAFF. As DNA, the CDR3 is TGTGCCAGCAGTCAGGGTGGCGGAAAGATGAACACTGAAGCTTTCTTT.

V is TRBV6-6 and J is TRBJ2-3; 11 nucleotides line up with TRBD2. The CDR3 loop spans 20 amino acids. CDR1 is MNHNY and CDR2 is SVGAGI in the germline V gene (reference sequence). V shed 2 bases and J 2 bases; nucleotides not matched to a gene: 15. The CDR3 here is CASSYRVVTSGEGVTDTQYF. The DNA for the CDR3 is TGTGCCAGCAGTTACAGGGTGGTGACTAGCGGGGAAGGGGTCACAGATACGCAGTATTTT.

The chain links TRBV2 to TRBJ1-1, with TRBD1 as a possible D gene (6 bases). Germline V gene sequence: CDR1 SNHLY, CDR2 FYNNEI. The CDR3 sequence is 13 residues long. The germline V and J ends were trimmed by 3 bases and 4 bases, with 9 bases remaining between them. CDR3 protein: CASSDRGGTEAFF. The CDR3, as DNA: TGTGCCAGCAGTGACAGGGGCGGCACTGAAGCTTTCTTT.

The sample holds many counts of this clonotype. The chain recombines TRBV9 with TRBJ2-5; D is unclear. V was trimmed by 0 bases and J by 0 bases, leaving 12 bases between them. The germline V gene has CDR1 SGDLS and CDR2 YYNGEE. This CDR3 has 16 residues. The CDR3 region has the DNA TGTGCCAGCAGCGTAGATGGCAGGTTAAACCAAGAGACCCAGTACTTC. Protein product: CASSVDGRLNQETQYF.

The CDR3 nucleotides are TGCACCAGCAGGCAGGGCCGTTGCAATCAGCCCCAGCATTTT. Its translation is CTSRQGRCNQPQHF. This chain uses TRBV1 with TRBJ1-5. TRBV1 is a pseudogene. This CDR3 contains 14 residues.

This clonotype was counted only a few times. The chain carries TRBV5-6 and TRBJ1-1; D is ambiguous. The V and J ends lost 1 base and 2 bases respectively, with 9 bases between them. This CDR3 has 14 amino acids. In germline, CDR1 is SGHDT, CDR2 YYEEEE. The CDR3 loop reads CASSLFRDNTEAFF. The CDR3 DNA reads TGTGCCAGCAGCTTGTTTCGGGATAACACTGAAGCTTTCTTT.

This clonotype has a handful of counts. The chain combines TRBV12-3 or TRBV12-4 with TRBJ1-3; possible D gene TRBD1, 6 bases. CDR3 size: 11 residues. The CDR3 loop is CISGDGNTIYF. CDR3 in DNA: TGTATCTCAGGGGACGGAAACACCATATATTTT.

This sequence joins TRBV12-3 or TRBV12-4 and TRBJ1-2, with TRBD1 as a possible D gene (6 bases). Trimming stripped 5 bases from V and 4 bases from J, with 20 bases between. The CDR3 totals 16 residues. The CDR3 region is CASSPPASGAIYGYTF. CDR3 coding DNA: TGTGCCAGCAGTCCCCCCGCTTCGGGGGCGATCTATGGCTACACCTTC.

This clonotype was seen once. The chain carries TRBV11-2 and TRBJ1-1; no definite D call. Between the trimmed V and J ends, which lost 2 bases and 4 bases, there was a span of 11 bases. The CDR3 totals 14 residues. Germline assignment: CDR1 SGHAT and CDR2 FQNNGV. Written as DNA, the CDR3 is TGTGCCAGCAGCTTATTTAGGGCGGGCACTGAAGCTTTCTTT. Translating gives CASSLFRAGTEAFF.

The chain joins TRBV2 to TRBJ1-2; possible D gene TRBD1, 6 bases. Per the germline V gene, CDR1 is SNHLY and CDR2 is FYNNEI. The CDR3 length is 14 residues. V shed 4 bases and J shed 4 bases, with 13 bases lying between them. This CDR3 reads CASSAPGAAYGYTF. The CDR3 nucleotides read TGTGCCAGCAGTGCCCCAGGGGCCGCCTATGGCTACACCTTC.

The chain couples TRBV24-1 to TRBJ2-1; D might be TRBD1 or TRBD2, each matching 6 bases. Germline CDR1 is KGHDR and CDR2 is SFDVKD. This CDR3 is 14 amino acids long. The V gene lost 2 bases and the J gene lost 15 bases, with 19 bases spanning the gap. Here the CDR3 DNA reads TGTGCCACCAGTGATTGGGGGAGGACAGCTTTTTGGTTCTTC. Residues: CATSDWGRTAFWFF.